At least ten counts were recorded for the clone carrying this TCR beta chain. At one end, the junction sequence differs from germline, possibly due to a read error. cDNA molecules, individually, were tagged with unique molecular identifiers. TCRdb itself ran the 5' RACE reads through MiXCR, one entry per CDR3 protein. The sample records some 61,000 distinct CDR3 sequences, 7% to 10% being singletons. The data stem from a study of early T cells in non-severe SARS-CoV-2 infection. The CDR3 loop spans 12 amino acids. Germline V gene sequence: CDR1 SEHNR, CDR2 FQNEAQ (reference sequence). Sequenced sample: whole blood. This chain connects TRBV7-9 to TRBJ2-7, with TRBD1 identical over 7 bases. The sequence derives from an adult who was a healthcare worker with PCR-confirmed SARS-CoV-2 infection or an uninfected control (not recorded which). The CDR3 reads CASSSGQAVMGF. CDR3 nucleotides: TGTGCCAGCAGCTCAGGACAGGCGGTTATGGGGTTC.